This entry lists 12 T cell receptor beta chains sequenced from one sample in a study of prognosis after radiotherapy for stage I lung cancer. From genomic DNA, two-round multiplex PCR was used to amplify TCR beta CDR3. Amplification in first-round PCR relied on primers specific to each TRBV and TRBJ gene. TCRdb used MiXCR to reprocess the multiplex PCR reads, holding one entry per CDR3 protein. Altogether about 35,000 distinct CDR3 sequences are present, less than 35% being singletons, with the ten largest covering roughly 15%. The sequences come from PBMCs, collected before or after stereotactic body radiation therapy (not recorded which). Source of these receptors: a donor aged 50 or older with non-small cell lung cancer.

This clonotype was seen a few times. This chain joins TRBV25-1 and TRBJ2-5, with D unresolved. V was pared by 1 base and J by 3 bases, with 12 bases between. This CDR3 region has 15 residues. Per the germline V gene, CDR1 is MGHDK and CDR2 is SYGVNS. The CDR3 DNA reads TGTGCCAGCAGTGAATTTCTGGGCTTTGAAGAGACCCAGTACTTC. It is translated as CASSEFLGFEETQYF.

This clonotype was seen just once. The chain uses TRBV6-2 or TRBV6-3 and TRBJ1-6; maybe TRBD1 (5 bases). The CDR3 totals 16 residues. CDR1 is MNHEY and CDR2 is SVGEGT in the germline V gene. Trimming took off 5 bases at V and 0 bases at J, with 11 bases between the two ends. This CDR3 reads CASSARQSSYNSPLHF. The CDR3 region has the DNA TGTGCCAGCAGTGCCCGACAGAGCTCCTATAATTCACCCCTCCACTTT.

This clonotype was counted ten times or more. The CDR3 DNA is TGTGCCAGCAGCCCGATCTATGGCTACACCTTC. Its protein is CASSPIYGYTF. This chain connects TRBV7-2 to TRBJ1-2; D uncertain. This CDR3 is built from 11 residues. The V gene's germline CDR1 is SGHTA and CDR2 FQGNSA. Deletions cut 5 bases from V and 4 bases from J, with 5 bases between.

This clonotype was observed at least ten times. The rearrangement uses TRBV12-5 and TRBJ2-5; D gene ambiguous. V lost 5 bases and J 5 bases, leaving 9 bases between the germline ends. This CDR3 has 12 amino acids. The V gene's germline CDR1 is LGHNT and CDR2 FRNRAP. This CDR3 is CASGPPEETQYF. In DNA form, the CDR3 reads TGTGCTAGTGGTCCCCCCGAGGAGACCCAGTACTTC.

In regard to this clonotype: A much larger clone sits a single nucleotide away, making a read error possible. The chain links TRBV6-4 to TRBJ2-5; D remains ambiguous. The V and J ends lost 0 bases and 5 bases respectively, with 13 bases between them. Germline V lookup: CDR1 MRHNA, CDR2 SNTAGT. The CDR3 totals 15 residues. CDR3 protein: CASSDSGTPVETQYF. The CDR3 coding sequence is TGTGCCAGCAGTGACTCGGGTACCCCCGTTGAGACCCAGTACTTC.

At least ten counts were recorded for this clonotype. This chain connects TRBV19 to TRBJ1-5; a possible D gene is TRBD1 (6 bases). The ends were cut back, 10 bases at V and 3 bases at J, with 13 bases in the middle. Germline values: CDR1 LNHDA, CDR2 SQIVND (reference sequence). The CDR3 spans 13 residues. Written as DNA, the CDR3 is TGTGCCACCGATACAGGGAACAATCAGCCCCAGCATTTT. It is translated as CATDTGNNQPQHF.

This clonotype was recorded at least ten times. This rearrangement joins TRBV6-1 to TRBJ2-7, with D uncertain. The CDR3 has 13 amino acids. The germline V gene has CDR1 MNHNS and CDR2 SASEGT. Between the trimmed V and J ends, which lost 4 bases and 0 bases, there was a span of 7 bases. The CDR3 is CASSAGFSYEQYF. The CDR3 coding sequence is TGTGCCAGCAGTGCCGGGTTCTCCTACGAGCAGTACTTC.

The rearrangement links TRBV19 to TRBJ1-1; D might be TRBD1 (6 bases). V was cut by 4 bases and J by 6 bases, with 9 bases left in between. The CDR3 contains 12 residues. Germline values: CDR1 LNHDA, CDR2 SQIVND (reference sequence). The DNA for the CDR3 is TGTGCCAGTAGTAATGAGGGGGCTGAAGCTTTCTTT. Residues: CASSNEGAEAFF.

This sequence joins TRBV6-2 or TRBV6-3 and TRBJ2-2, with 8 nucleotides matching TRBD1. The CDR3 consists of 16 residues. Germline CDR1 is MNHEY and CDR2 is SVGEGT. J was trimmed by 14 bases and V by 6 bases; bases with no gene match: 20. The CDR3 loop is CASSDGTGQGTGYLFF. CDR3 DNA: TGTGCCAGCAGCGATGGGACAGGCCAGGGGACCGGGTATCTGTTTTTT.

The gene calls are TRBV7-9 and TRBJ2-7, with D perhaps matching TRBD1 or TRBD2 (6 bases each). V was shortened by 0 bases and J by 7 bases, with 7 bases between the two germline ends. Germline CDR1 and CDR2: SEHNR and FQNEAQ (reference sequence). The CDR3 loop spans 12 amino acids. In DNA, the CDR3 is TGTGCCAGCAGCTTAGCAGGGGGGGAGCAGTACTTC. This encodes CASSLAGGEQYF.

At least ten counts were recorded for this clonotype. The chain is built from TRBV7-9 and TRBJ2-3; 13 nucleotides agree with TRBD2. The CDR3 runs to 16 residues. V was pared by 5 bases and J by 5 bases, with 7 bases of the junction left unmatched. The germline V gene encodes CDR1 SEHNR and CDR2 FQNEAQ (reference sequence). Written as DNA, the CDR3 is TGTGCCAGCAGCATAGGACTAGCGGGGGCGGAAGATACGCAGTATTTT. Encoded protein: CASSIGLAGAEDTQYF.

This clonotype was counted at least ten times. The V and J genes are TRBV19 and TRBJ1-5; no reliable D call. CDR3 length: 15 residues. Germline V lookup: CDR1 LNHDA, CDR2 SQIVND (reference sequence). V was cut by 7 bases and J by 3 bases, with 16 bases left in between. The CDR3, as DNA: TGTGCCAGTAAGGTTTTACTCTATGACAATCAGCCCCAGCATTTT. Its protein product is CASKVLLYDNQPQHF.